These 19 T cell receptor beta chains originate from one sample sequenced in a study of blood T cells in healthy people across ages (dated by TCRdb to 2013 to 2016). Receptors were amplified or captured by 5' RACE. This sample was sequenced with an Illumina HiSeq 2500. A second PCR of roughly 6 to 12 cycles was run with a J-beta primer mix and a sample-barcoded 5' primer. The public reads were run again by TCRdb, first through fastp at Q25 and then through MiXCR, and only productive beta chains were kept. Every CDR3 protein is listed once, alongside the most common genes and DNA of its rows. Here the sample has over a million distinct CDR3 sequences; about 40% occur a single time. 7.9% of the sample is held by the ten biggest clonotypes. Sequenced: blood. These receptors all stem from a woman younger than 30 in good health.

The chain is built from TRBV7-2 and TRBJ2-1; TRBD2 aligns across 13 bases. CDR3 length: 14 residues. Looked up from germline, CDR1 is SGHTA and CDR2 is FQGNSA. V was pared by 6 bases and J by 10 bases, with 6 bases of the junction left unmatched. CDR3 protein: CASRLAGGYGEQFF. The CDR3, as DNA: TGTGCCAGCAGACTAGCGGGAGGGTACGGAGAGCAGTTCTTC.

This clonotype was observed a few times. V gene TRBV29-1 combines with J gene TRBJ1-2, with D possibly being TRBD1 (6 bases). The V gene lost 7 bases and the J gene lost 0 bases, with 21 bases spanning the gap. This CDR3 has 16 amino acids. Per the germline V gene, CDR1 is SQVTM and CDR2 is ANQGSEA. The DNA for the CDR3 is TGCAGCGCCGCCCCCACAGGGTTTGCCTCTAACTATGGCTACACCTTC. It is translated as CSAAPTGFASNYGYTF.

The chain employs TRBV24-1 and TRBJ1-1; TRBD1 is a possible D gene (6 bases). This CDR3 is 12 amino acids long. CDR1 is KGHDR and CDR2 is SFDVKD in the germline V gene. V was clipped by 4 bases and J by 7 bases, with 9 bases between them. The CDR3 loop reads CATSEDSNEAFF. The CDR3, as DNA: TGTGCCACCAGTGAGGACAGTAATGAAGCTTTCTTT.

The gene calls are TRBV10-3 and TRBJ2-7; no firm D call. Between the trimmed V and J ends, which lost 1 base and 5 bases, there was a span of 6 bases. Germline-derived CDR1 and CDR2 are ENHRY and SYGVKD. This CDR3 has 12 amino acids. This CDR3 is CAISELSHEQYF. CDR3 DNA: TGTGCCATCAGTGAGTTGAGTCACGAGCAGTACTTC.

J is TRBJ2-5 and V is TRBV9; the D gene is possibly TRBD2 (6 bases). The end of the DNA is better explained by TRBJ2-7, so the J call may be wrong. In germline, CDR1 is SGDLS, CDR2 YYNGEE. This CDR3 spans 15 amino acids. The CDR3 is CASSVGGIHAYEQYF. CDR3 nucleotide sequence: TGTGCCAGCAGCGTTGGAGGGATCCATGCCTACGAGCAGTACTTC.

This clonotype appeared a few times. The J gene is TRBJ2-3, the V gene TRBV6-5; D perhaps matches TRBD1 (6 bases). Between the trimmed V and J ends, which lost 6 bases and 0 bases, there was a span of 10 bases. The CDR3 loop spans 14 amino acids. The V gene's germline CDR1 is MNHEY and CDR2 SVGAGI. The CDR3 reads CASRVQGSTDTQYF. The CDR3 DNA sequence: TGTGCCAGCAGAGTCCAGGGGAGCACAGATACGCAGTATTTT.

This clonotype was counted once. The chain carries TRBV12-3 or TRBV12-4 and TRBJ2-5; 12 bases map to TRBD1. The length of the CDR3 is 16 residues. J gave up 5 bases and V 3 bases, and 7 bases lay outside the gene matches. In DNA form, the CDR3 reads TGTGCCAGCAGTTTGGGGGTTGGGACAGGGGGCGAGACCCAGTACTTC. Translated, it gives CASSLGVGTGGETQYF.

The rearrangement joins TRBV2 to TRBJ2-5; possibly TRBD1 for D (5 bases). Trimming took off 9 bases at V and 2 bases at J, with 10 bases between the two ends. Germline CDR1 is SNHLY and CDR2 is FYNNEI. The length of the CDR3 is 12 residues. The CDR3, as DNA: TGTGCCAGACGGACACTACAAGAGACCCAGTACTTC. Translated: CARRTLQETQYF.

This clonotype was detected only a few times. The chain joins TRBV9 to TRBJ2-1, with 9 bases identical to TRBD2. With V trimmed by 1 base and J by 12 bases, 14 bases remained unmatched. In germline, CDR1 is SGDLS, CDR2 YYNGEE. The CDR3 totals 16 residues. CDR3 DNA: TGTGCCAGCAGCGTACCTAGCGGGGTAACCAATGAAGGGCAGTTCTTC. Amino acids: CASSVPSGVTNEGQFF.

The V gene is TRBV6-1, the J gene TRBJ2-1; the match to TRBD2 covers 9 bases. CDR1 MNHNS and CDR2 SASEGT come from the germline V gene. With V trimmed by 2 bases and J by 9 bases, 8 bases remained unmatched. This CDR3 region has 15 residues. The CDR3: CASSELGLAPREQFF. CDR3 nucleotides: TGTGCCAGCAGTGAACTGGGACTAGCCCCCCGTGAGCAGTTCTTC.

V usage is TRBV7-6 and J usage is TRBJ2-7; D ambiguous. The CDR3 extends over 10 amino acids. V was trimmed by 0 bases and J by 12 bases, leaving 6 bases between them. CDR1 SGHVS and CDR2 FNYEAQ come from the germline V gene. The CDR3 DNA sequence: TGTGCCAGCAGCTTAGCGGCCCCGTACTTC. Protein: CASSLAAPYF.

The CDR3, as DNA: TGTGCCAGCAGCTTAGCGACTAGCGGGGGTACCGGGGAGCTGTTTTTT. This encodes CASSLATSGGTGELFF. The chain combines TRBV7-2 with TRBJ2-2; 12 bases are shared with TRBD2. Germline V gene lookup returns CDR1 SGHTA and CDR2 FQGNSA. The length of the CDR3 is 16 residues. V shed 0 bases and J 5 bases; nucleotides not matched to a gene: 1.

The chain has TRBV18 and TRBJ2-1; no clear D. The J call may be incorrect, as the DNA end agrees better with TRBJ2-7. Germline CDR1 KGHSH, CDR2 LQKENI. This CDR3 has 13 amino acids. The CDR3 DNA is TGTGCCAGCTCACCAGGGCTCGACAATGAGCAGTACTTC. This codes for CASSPGLDNEQYF.

A few counts support this clonotype. This chain joins TRBV4-1 and TRBJ2-3, with 15 bases identical to TRBD2. The CDR3 spans 16 residues. J lost 4 bases, V lost 3 bases, and 2 bases had no gene match. Germline-derived CDR1 and CDR2 are MGHRA and YSYEKL. The CDR3 region is CASSQRTSGRADTQYF. The CDR3 nucleotides are TGCGCCAGCAGCCAGAGGACTAGCGGGAGGGCAGATACGCAGTATTTT.

CDR3 sequence: CAWGKVWGNEQFF. The CDR3 DNA reads as TGTGCCTGGGGGAAGGTTTGGGGCAATGAGCAGTTCTTC. The J gene is TRBJ2-1, the V gene TRBV30; D not certain. Between the trimmed V and J ends, which lost 5 bases and 6 bases, there was a span of 14 bases. Germline V gene lookup returns CDR1 GTSNPN and CDR2 SVGIG (reference sequence). The length of the CDR3 is 13 residues.

A note on this clonotype: The junction departs from germline at one end; a sequencing error may be responsible. The chain combines TRBV6-1 with TRBJ2-4; 8 positions agree with TRBD2. This CDR3 is built from 15 residues. The V gene's germline CDR1 is MNHNS and CDR2 SASEGT. CDR3 nucleotides: TGTGCCAGCAGTGAACTAGGCGGGGGGAAAAGCATTCAGTACTTC. It specifies CASSELGGGKSIQYF.

CDR3 nucleotide sequence: TGTGCCAGCAGCTTCACCCGGTGGGTGGATGGTTCACCCCTCCACTTT. Encoded protein: CASSFTRWVDGSPLHF. The chain joins TRBV7-8 to TRBJ1-6, with D hard to call. Between the trimmed V and J ends, which lost 3 bases and 9 bases, there was a span of 18 bases. The CDR3 length is 16 residues. CDR1 and CDR2 from the germline V gene are SGHVS and FQNEAQ.

The chain carries TRBV12-3 or TRBV12-4 and TRBJ1-1; D remains unclear. The CDR3 sequence is 15 residues long. V was clipped by 3 bases and J by 1 base, with 12 bases between them. CDR3 nucleotides: TGTGCCAGCAGTTTTGCCGGGAGACAGAACACTGAAGCTTTCTTT. It codes for CASSFAGRQNTEAFF.

This clonotype occurred a few times. The chain recombines TRBV20-1 with TRBJ1-5, with TRBD1 as a possible D gene (6 bases). Germline CDR1 is DFQATT and CDR2 is SNEGSKA (reference sequence). CDR3 length: 14 residues. Trimming left V 3 bases short and J 3 bases short, with 12 bases between. CDR3 nucleotide sequence: TGCAGTGCTAGGCTACCAGGGGTCAATCAGCCCCAGCATTTT. It specifies CSARLPGVNQPQHF.